This T cell receptor beta chain is from a study of blood T cell repertoires in COVID-19. Looking at the study overall: T cells, B-cell-depleted T cells, or PBMCs provided the cDNA or gDNA that served as material.

The V gene end was trimmed by 5 bases and the J gene end by 7 bases; junction bases not matched to a gene: 11. Germline V lookup: CDR1 MDHEN, CDR2 SYDVKM. The length of the CDR3 is 16 residues. In its sample, this clone was seen once. Assay: immunoSEQ multiplex PCR; the TCRdb copy retains only in-frame clones and omits some. The table records about 60,000 clones, 75% to 95% of them present only once. Material for sequencing was peripheral blood. This sequence joins TRBV28 and TRBJ1-5; 10 bases match TRBD1. This sequence was found in a man in his 60s with acute or convalescent COVID-19. The CDR3 sequence is CASSQTGGQWKQPQHF. The CDR3, as DNA: TGTGCCAGCAGTCAGACAGGGGGCCAGTGGAAACAGCCCCAGCATTTT.